This TCR beta chain was captured by sequencing in a study of blood T cell repertoires in COVID-19. On the study more broadly: Sites across the United States, Italy and Spain contributed samples from acute and convalescent COVID-19.

With 3 bases removed from V and 3 bases from J, the gap between germline ends came to 12 bases. Germline CDR1 reads MDHEN; CDR2 reads SYDVKM. The length of the CDR3 is 15 residues. Under the authors' procedure: Reference gene primers were amplified, and this amplification served to estimate nucleated cell counts. TCRdb's copy holds only in-frame clones and misses some; the assay was immunoSEQ multiplex PCR. The D gene and trimming were derived from the DNA, and the V and J assignments and clone size from that table. Of under 170,000 clones in the sample, approximately 84% were seen once. The sequence was collected from a man between 65 and 80 years old with acute or convalescent COVID-19. The V gene is TRBV28, the J gene TRBJ1-3, with TRBD1 as a possible D gene (5 bases). The specimen was peripheral blood. This chain's CDR3 is CASSFWGRGGNTIYF. The CDR3 bases are TGTGCCAGCAGTTTCTGGGGGAGGGGTGGAAACACCATATATTTT.